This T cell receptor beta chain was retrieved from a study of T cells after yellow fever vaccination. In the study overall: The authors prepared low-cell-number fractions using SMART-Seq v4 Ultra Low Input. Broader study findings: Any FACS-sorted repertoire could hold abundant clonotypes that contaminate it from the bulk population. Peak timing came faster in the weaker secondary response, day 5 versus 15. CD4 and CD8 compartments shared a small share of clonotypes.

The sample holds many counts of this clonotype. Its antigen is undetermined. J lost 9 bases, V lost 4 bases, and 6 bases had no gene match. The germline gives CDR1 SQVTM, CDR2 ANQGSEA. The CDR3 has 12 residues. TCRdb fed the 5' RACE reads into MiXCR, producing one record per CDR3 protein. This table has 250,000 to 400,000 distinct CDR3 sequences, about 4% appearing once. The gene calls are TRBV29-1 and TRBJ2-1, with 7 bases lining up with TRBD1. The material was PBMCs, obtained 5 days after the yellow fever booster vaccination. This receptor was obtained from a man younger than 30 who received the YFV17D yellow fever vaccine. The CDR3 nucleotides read TGCAGCGTTGTCAGGGGGTCCAGTGAGCAGTTCTTC. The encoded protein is CSVVRGSSEQFF.